The entry below gives a single T cell receptor beta chain sequence along with its context. In its sample, this clonotype was seen a few times. The antigen it recognizes is unknown. The record has no base qualities; no much larger clone is one base away. These data are taken from a study of T cell repertoires in cytomegalovirus infection (dated by TCRdb to the late 2010s). About the investigation overall: Peptide stimulations targeted recently identified HLA-C-restricted CMV epitopes, whose presentation resists viral immunomodulation, together with well-studied HLA-B-restricted epitopes. The HLA type of each donor mattered for the analysis, because public TCR beta signatures pointed to carriage of CMV infection along with the matching HLA type.

A distance of 17 bases separates the germline ends of V and J, which lose 1 base and 8 bases respectively. The CDR3 runs 15 residues from the cysteine to the phenylalanine. Of the read, only the CDR3 DNA is kept; its 45 bases are in frame from base 1. Based on the germline V gene, the CDR1 and CDR2 sequences are LGHNA and YNFKEQ. The instrument given in TCRdb is Illumina HiSeq 1500. TCRdb trimmed the raw reads at Q25, called clones with MiXCR and kept productive beta chains. Identical CDR3 proteins give one entry, which carries the most common genes and DNA. For this sample there are some 920,000 distinct CDR3 sequences; around a third appear just once. The ten largest account for about 14% of the sample. Taken with the paper, the label for treatment or condition translates to: in vitro stimulation with specific CMV peptide epitopes to enrich CMV-specific T cells. The full study reports these points: The ex vivo response was dominated by HLA-C-restricted CMV-specific TCR beta clonotypes, which also provided the single most frequent clonotype in two of eight donors. In both this cohort and an independent roughly 400-donor cohort, the cumulative frequency of public TCR beta family members distinguished carriers of CMV infection plus the relevant HLA type.

The specimen comprised cultured CD8+ T cells from PBMCs, sampled from culture after CMV antigen stimulation. The chain joins TRBV4-2 to TRBJ1-2; possibly the D gene is TRBD1, per 6 matching bases. This receptor was obtained from a human donor in good health (CMV status not recorded). Some clones in this sample may be carry-over from other donors' samples. Here is the DNA: TGTGCCAGCAGCCAAGGATCTTCAGGGGTTAGAGGCTACACCTTC. This codes for CASSQGSSGVRGYTF.